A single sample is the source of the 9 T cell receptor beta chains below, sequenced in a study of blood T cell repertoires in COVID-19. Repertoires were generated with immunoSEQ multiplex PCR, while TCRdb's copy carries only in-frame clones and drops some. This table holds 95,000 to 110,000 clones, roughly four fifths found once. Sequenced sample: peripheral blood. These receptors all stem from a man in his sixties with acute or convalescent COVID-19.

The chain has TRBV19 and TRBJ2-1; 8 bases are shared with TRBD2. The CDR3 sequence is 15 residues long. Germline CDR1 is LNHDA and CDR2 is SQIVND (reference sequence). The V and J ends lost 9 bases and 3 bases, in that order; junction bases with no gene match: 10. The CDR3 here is CASEMTSVGYNEQFF. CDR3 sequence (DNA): TGTGCCAGCGAGATGACTAGCGTGGGCTACAATGAGCAGTTCTTC.

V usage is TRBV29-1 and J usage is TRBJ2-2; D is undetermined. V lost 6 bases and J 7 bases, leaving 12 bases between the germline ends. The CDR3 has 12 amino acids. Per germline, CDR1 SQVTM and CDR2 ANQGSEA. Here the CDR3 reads CSVSDSVGELFF. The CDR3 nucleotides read TGCAGCGTCTCAGACTCGGTCGGGGAGCTGTTTTTT.

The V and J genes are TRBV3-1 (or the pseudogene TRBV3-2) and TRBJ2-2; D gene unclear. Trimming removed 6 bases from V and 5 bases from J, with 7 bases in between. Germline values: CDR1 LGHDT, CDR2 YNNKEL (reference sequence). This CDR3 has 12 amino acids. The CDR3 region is CASRLKTGELFF. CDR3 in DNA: TGTGCCAGCAGGCTAAAAACCGGGGAGCTGTTTTTT.

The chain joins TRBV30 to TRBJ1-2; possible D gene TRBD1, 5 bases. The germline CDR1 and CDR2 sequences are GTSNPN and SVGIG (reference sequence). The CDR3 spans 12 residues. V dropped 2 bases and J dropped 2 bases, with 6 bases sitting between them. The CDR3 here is CAWSKGNYGYTF. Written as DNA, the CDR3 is TGTGCCTGGAGTAAGGGGAACTATGGCTACACCTTC. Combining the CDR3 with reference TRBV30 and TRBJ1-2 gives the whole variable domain SQTIHQWPATLVQPVGSPLSLECTVEGTSNPNLYWYRQAAGRGLQLLFYSVGIGQISSEVPQNLSASRPQDRQFILSSKKLLLSDSGFYLCAWSKGNYGYTFGSGTRLTVV.

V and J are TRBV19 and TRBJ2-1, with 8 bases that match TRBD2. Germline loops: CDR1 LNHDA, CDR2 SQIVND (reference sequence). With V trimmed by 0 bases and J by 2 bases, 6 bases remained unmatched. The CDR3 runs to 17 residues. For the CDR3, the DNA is TGTGCCAGTAGTATAGATCAAGGAGCGGGAGCCTACAATGAGCAGTTCTTC. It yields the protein CASSIDQGAGAYNEQFF.

This CDR3 is CASSVHPDTQYF. CDR3 nucleotides: TGTGCCAGCAGCGTCCATCCAGATACGCAGTATTTT. The chain recombines TRBV9 with TRBJ2-3; D remains unclear. Germline CDR1 reads SGDLS; CDR2 reads YYNGEE. Trimming took 2 bases from V and 4 from J, leaving 5 bases between them. There are 12 residues in the CDR3.

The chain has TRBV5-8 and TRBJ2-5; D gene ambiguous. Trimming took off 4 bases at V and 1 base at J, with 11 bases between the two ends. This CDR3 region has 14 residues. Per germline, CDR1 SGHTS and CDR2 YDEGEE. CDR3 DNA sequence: TGTGCCAGCAGCCGAATCACAATCCAAGAGACCCAGTACTTC. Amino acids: CASSRITIQETQYF.

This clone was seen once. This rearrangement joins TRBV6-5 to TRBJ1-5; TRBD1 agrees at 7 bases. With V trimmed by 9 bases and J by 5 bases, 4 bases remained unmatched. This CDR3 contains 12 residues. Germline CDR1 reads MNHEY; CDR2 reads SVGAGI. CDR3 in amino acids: CASSTGDQPQHF. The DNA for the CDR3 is TGTGCCAGTTCAACAGGGGATCAGCCCCAGCATTTT.

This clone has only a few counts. For the CDR3, the DNA is TGTGCCAGCAGGACCGGGAACTCGGGCGGTTCACCCCTCCACTTT. Translated, it gives CASRTGNSGGSPLHF. The chain links TRBV2 to TRBJ1-6; D is undetermined. The CDR3 loop spans 15 amino acids. The V gene lost 6 bases and the J gene lost 9 bases, with 18 bases spanning the gap. Germline V gives CDR1 SNHLY, CDR2 FYNNEI. The full variable domain, completed using reference TRBV2 and TRBJ1-6, is EPEVTQTPSHQVTQMGQEVILRCVPISNHLYFYWYRQILGQKVEFLVSFYNNEISEKSEIFDDQFSVERPDGSNFTLKIRSTKLEDSAMYFCASRTGNSGGSPLHFGNGTRLTVT.